These T cell receptor beta chains were read from a single sample in a study of OX40 agonist ivuxolimab in advanced cancers. TCRdb keeps only in-frame clones here, not all; method: immunoSEQ multiplex PCR. Seen here are roughly 92,000 clones, around 90% observed once, and the top ten hold under 0.95%. Source: CD4+ or CD8+ T cells sorted from blood, taken in a trial of the OX40 agonist ivuxolimab. These receptors all come from an adult with an advanced solid tumor such as melanoma, head and neck, liver or kidney cancer. Both conserved end residues are part of each CDR3. A D gene is named only where the DNA matches it firmly. For some rows the clone size is stated as once, few or many, or as a class when expanded; others skip it.

size: NA
J: TRBJ2-7
V: TRBV5-6
D: TRBD2
CDR3: CASSQGLAGLNYEQYF
DNA: TGTGCCAGCAGCCAAGGACTAGCGGGGTTAAACTACGAGCAGTACTTC

size: few
J: TRBJ2-2
V: TRBV27
D: NA
CDR3: CASSLRPPRPLAAGELFF
DNA: TGTGCCAGCAGTTTACGCCCCCCTCGACCATTGGCGGCCGGGGAGCTGTTTTTT

size: NA
J: TRBJ1-2
V: TRBV5-1
D: NA
CDR3: CASRLAGEGYGYTF
DNA: TGCGCCAGCCGCCTGGCAGGGGAGGGCTATGGCTACACCTTC

size: NA
J: TRBJ2-7
V: TRBV5-4
D: NA
CDR3: CASSLEAGTPYEQYF
DNA: TGTGCCAGCAGCTTGGAGGCGGGAACCCCCTACGAGCAGTACTTC

size: few
J: TRBJ1-1
V: TRBV19
D: NA
CDR3: CASSPPGGQGRPEAFF
DNA: TGTGCCAGTAGCCCCCCGGGGGGGCAGGGCAGACCTGAAGCTTTCTTT

size: NA
J: TRBJ1-3
V: TRBV30
D: NA
CDR3: CAWSVGSSGNTIYF
DNA: TGTGCCTGGAGTGTGGGGAGCTCTGGAAACACCATATATTTT

size: NA
J: TRBJ2-3
V: TRBV11-1
D: NA
CDR3: CASSWAPEGTQYF
DNA: TGTGCCAGCAGCTGGGCCCCCGAGGGGACGCAGTATTTT

size: NA
J: TRBJ2-3
V: TRBV9
D: NA
CDR3: CASSVSLSTDTQYF
DNA: TGTGCCAGCAGCGTAAGTTTGAGCACAGATACGCAGTATTTT

size: NA
J: TRBJ2-2
V: TRBV5-1
D: TRBD2
CDR3: CASSTTGTRSGELFF
DNA: TGCGCCAGCAGCACCACCGGGACTAGGTCCGGGGAGCTGTTTTTT

size: NA
J: TRBJ2-1
V: TRBV9
D: TRBD1
CDR3: CASSAFHRGGSYNEQFF
DNA: TGTGCCAGCAGCGCATTTCACAGGGGTGGATCCTACAATGAGCAGTTCTTC

size: NA
J: TRBJ1-2
V: TRBV2
D: TRBD1
CDR3: CASSRTGVNGYTF
DNA: TGTGCCAGCAGTCGGACAGGCGTTAATGGCTACACCTTC

size: NA
J: TRBJ2-5
V: TRBV25-1
D: TRBD2
CDR3: CASSEYGASGPQETQYF
DNA: TGTGCCAGCAGTGAATATGGGGCTAGCGGCCCCCAAGAGACCCAGTACTTC

size: NA
J: TRBJ1-1
V: TRBV2
D: NA
CDR3: CARGSRRGTEAFF
DNA: TGTGCCAGGGGATCCAGGCGGGGGACTGAAGCTTTCTTT